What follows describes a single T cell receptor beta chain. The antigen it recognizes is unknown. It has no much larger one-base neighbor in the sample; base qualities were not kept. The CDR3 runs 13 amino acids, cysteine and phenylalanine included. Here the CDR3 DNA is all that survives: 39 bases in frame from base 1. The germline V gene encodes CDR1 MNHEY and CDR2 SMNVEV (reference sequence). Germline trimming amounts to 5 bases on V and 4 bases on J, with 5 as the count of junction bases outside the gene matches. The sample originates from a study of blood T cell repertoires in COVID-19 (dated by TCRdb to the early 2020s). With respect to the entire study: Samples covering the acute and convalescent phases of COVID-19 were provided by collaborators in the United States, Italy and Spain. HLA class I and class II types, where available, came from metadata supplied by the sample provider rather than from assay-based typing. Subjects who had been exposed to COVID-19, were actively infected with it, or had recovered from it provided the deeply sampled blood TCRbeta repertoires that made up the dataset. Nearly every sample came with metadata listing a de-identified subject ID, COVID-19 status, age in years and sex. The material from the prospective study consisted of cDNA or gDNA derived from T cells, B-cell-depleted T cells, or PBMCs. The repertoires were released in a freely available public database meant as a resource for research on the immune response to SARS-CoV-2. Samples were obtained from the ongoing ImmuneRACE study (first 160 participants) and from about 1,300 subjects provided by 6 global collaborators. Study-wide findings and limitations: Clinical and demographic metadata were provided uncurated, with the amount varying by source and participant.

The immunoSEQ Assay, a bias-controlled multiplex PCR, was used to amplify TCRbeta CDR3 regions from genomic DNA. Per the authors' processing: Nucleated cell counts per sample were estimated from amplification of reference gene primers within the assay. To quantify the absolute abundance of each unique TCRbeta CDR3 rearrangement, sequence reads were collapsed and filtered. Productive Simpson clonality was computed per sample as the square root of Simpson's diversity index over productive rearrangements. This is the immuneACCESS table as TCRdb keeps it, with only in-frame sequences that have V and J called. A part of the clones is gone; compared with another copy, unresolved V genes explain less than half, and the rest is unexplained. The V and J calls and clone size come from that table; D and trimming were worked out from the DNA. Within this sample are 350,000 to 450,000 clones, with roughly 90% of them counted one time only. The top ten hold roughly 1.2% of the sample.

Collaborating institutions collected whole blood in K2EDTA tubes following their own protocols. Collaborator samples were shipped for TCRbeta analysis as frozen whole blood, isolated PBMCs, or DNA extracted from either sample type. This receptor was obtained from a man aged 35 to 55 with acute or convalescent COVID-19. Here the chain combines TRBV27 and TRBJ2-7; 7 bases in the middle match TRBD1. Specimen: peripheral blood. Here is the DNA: TGTGCCAGCAGTCTCAACAGGGGTTACGAGCAGTACTTC. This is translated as CASSLNRGYEQYF.